The source of this T cell receptor (beta chain) is a study of OX40 agonist ivuxolimab in advanced cancers. Anyone with autoimmune disease history or systemic immunosuppression was excluded. TCRdb's table, derived via immunoSEQ multiplex PCR, lists solely in-frame clones and lacks some. The sample includes over 100,000 clones, 75% to 90% seen only once; the top ten take around 0.55%. This CDR3 has 14 residues. The ends lost 4 bases at V and 2 bases at J; junction bases unmatched: 5. Germline CDR1 SGHNT, CDR2 YYREEE (reference sequence). The rearrangement uses TRBV5-4 and TRBJ2-5; 7 bases agree with TRBD1. The sample consisted of CD4+ or CD8+ T cells sorted from blood, taken in a trial of the OX40 agonist ivuxolimab. The origin of this receptor is an adult with an advanced solid tumor such as melanoma, head and neck, liver or kidney cancer. The CDR3 region has the DNA TGTGCCAGCAGCGGCCCGGGACAGCAAGAGACCCAGTACTTC. Translated: CASSGPGQQETQYF.